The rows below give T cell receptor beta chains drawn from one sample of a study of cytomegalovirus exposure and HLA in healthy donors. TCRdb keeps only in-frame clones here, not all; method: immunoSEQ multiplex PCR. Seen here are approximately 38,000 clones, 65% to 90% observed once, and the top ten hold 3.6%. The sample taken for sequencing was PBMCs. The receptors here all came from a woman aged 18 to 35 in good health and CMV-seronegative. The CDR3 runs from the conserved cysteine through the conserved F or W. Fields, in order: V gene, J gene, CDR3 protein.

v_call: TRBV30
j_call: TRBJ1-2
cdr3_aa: CAWSSTAYGYTF

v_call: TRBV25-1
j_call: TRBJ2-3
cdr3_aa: CASTNGGGGFFDTQYF

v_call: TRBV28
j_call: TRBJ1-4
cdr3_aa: CASSLSREEKLFF

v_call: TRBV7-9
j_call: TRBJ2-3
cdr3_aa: CASSLVAGEADTQYF

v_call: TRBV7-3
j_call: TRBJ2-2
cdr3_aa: CASSLMGGRTGELFF

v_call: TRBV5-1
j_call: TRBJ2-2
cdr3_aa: CASSLVAGKAGELFF

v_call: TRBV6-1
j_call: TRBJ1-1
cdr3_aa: CASTTGTDGGTEAFF

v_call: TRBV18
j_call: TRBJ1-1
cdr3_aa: CASSPTTKQGMNTEAFF

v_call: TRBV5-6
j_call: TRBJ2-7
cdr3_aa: CASSLQYEQYF

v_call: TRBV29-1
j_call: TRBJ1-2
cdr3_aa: CSVASPPRGYPF

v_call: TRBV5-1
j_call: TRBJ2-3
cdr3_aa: CASSSGLAGGPPDTQYF

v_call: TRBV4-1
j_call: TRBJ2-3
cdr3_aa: CASSPGLVGDTQYF

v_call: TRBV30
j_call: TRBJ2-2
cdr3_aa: CAWKYGSKGGELFF

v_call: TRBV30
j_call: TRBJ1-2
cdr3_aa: CAWSVQGAYGYTF

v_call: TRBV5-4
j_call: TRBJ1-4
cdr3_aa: CASTQDRGEKLFF

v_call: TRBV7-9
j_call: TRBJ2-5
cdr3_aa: CASIGATGETQYF

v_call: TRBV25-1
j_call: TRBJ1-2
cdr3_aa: CATQGIAYGYTF

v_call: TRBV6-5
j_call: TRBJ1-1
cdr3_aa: CASSYLTTGDRTEAFF

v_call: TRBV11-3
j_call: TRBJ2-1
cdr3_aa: CASSSAGRNEQFF

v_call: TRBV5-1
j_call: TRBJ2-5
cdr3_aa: CASSLSPGAETQYF

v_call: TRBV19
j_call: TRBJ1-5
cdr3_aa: CASSIEGLNQPQHF

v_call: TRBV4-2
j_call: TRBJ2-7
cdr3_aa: CASSQEQTGASYEQYF

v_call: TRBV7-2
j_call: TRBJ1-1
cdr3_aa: CASRSRGGAMNTEAFF

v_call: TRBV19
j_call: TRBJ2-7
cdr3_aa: CASSLTSFSYEQYF

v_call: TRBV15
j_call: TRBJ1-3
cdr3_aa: CATSRGPGLNTIYF

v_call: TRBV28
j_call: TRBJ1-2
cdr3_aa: CASSPPGGDNYGYTF

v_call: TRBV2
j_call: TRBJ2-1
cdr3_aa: CASGGRGVF

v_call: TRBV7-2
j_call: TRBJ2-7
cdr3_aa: CASSLGGGGASYEQYF

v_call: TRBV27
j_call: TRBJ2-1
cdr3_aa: CASRPGFSSYNEQFF

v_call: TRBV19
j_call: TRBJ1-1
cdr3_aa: CASSDSGPAFF

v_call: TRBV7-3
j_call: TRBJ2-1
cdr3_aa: CASSLDMNEQFF

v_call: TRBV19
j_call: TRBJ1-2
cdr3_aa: CASSSAGTGGYGYTF

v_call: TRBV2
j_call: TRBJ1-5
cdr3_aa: CASSVQGFQPQNF

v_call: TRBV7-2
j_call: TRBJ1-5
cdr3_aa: CASSSKGGGLNQPQNF

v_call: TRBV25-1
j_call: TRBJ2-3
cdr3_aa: CASREMTGGSDTQYF

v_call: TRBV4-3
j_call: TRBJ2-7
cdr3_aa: CASSQGRSGYEQYF

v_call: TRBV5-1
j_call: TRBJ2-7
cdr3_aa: CASSLRGSGRLSEQYF

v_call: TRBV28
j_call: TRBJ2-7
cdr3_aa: CASSLMRDGSEQYF

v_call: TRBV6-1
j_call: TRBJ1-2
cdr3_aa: CASGTLPWDGYGYPF

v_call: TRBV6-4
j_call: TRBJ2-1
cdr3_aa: CASSGGTGGDEQFF

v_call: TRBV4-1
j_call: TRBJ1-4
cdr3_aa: CASSRIGTGVEKLFF

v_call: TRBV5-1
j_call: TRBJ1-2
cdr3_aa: CASSLDGGGYGYTF

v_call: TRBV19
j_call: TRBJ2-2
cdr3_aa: CASKAGRNTGELFF

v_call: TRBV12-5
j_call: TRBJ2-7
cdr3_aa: CASGSSGGSYEQYF

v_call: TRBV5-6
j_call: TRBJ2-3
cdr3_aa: CASSPWYGGTDTQYF

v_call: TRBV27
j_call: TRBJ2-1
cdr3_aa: CASSFSGTLQNEQFF

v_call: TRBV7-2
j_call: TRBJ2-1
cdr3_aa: CASSLGHPGEQFF

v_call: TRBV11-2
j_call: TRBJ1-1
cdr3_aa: CASSSYLEAFF

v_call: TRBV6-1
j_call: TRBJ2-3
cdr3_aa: CASSGLAGGPDTQYF

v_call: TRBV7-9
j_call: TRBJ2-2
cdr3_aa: CASSPFQGPANTGELFF

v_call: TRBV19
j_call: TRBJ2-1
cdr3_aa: CASTALGGRGSYNEQFF